The 9 T cell receptor beta chains listed next were all sequenced from one sample in a study of blood T cell repertoires in COVID-19 (dated by TCRdb to 2018 to 2021). Receptor amplification or capture employed the immunoSEQ multiplex PCR assay. What TCRdb holds here is the immuneACCESS table cut down to in-frame rearrangements. Part of the clones is not present; checked against another copy, under half of the missing clones reflect an unresolved V gene, and the others are unexplained. In this sample the table shows 450,000 to 500,000 clones, around 87% of which occur a single time. The ten largest account for under 0.75% of the sample. The sample consisted of PBMCs or T cells enriched from blood (not recorded which). The receptors come from a woman aged 18-30 years who had recovered from COVID-19.

This clone was counted a few times. V usage is TRBV7-8 and J usage is TRBJ1-1, with D unclear. There are 15 residues in the CDR3. The V gene's germline CDR1 is SGHVS and CDR2 FQNEAQ. The V end was cut by 2 bases, the J end by 3 bases, with 13 bases between. The CDR3 reads CASSLLTQEDTEAFF. CDR3 in DNA: TGTGCCAGCAGCTTATTAACCCAGGAAGACACTGAAGCTTTCTTT.

V usage is TRBV19 and J usage is TRBJ1-1; 8 bases align to TRBD1. Germline trimming cut 4 bases from V and 5 bases from J; bases unmatched to any gene: 9. This CDR3 has 15 residues. Per the germline V gene, CDR1 is LNHDA and CDR2 is SQIVND (reference sequence). The CDR3 protein is CASSTRQGKDTEAFF. As DNA, the CDR3 is TGTGCCAGTAGTACCCGACAGGGGAAAGATACTGAAGCTTTCTTT.

V is TRBV5-1 and J is TRBJ2-3, with 11 bases fitting TRBD2. Trimming cost V 0 bases and J 5 bases; bases outside gene matches: 8. CDR3 size: 17 residues. From germline, CDR1 is SGHRS and CDR2 YFSETQ. This CDR3 is CASSLAGTSGTQDTQYF. The CDR3, as DNA: TGCGCCAGCAGCTTGGCGGGGACTAGCGGAACCCAAGATACGCAGTATTTT.

The chain links TRBV3-1 (or the pseudogene TRBV3-2) to TRBJ1-2; D gene uncertain. V was pared by 1 base and J by 7 bases, with 19 bases between. Germline CDR1 is LGHDT and CDR2 is YNNKEL (reference sequence). CDR3 length: 16 residues. The chain's CDR3 is CASSQGAGTPLIGYTF. Here the CDR3 DNA reads TGTGCCAGCAGCCAAGGGGCGGGAACCCCCCTGATTGGCTACACCTTC.

This chain joins TRBV9 and TRBJ1-2, with a tentative D call TRBD1 (6 bases). The length of the CDR3 is 15 residues. Germline lookup yields CDR1 SGDLS and CDR2 YYNGEE. V lost 0 bases and J lost 6, with 15 bases in between. The CDR3 reads CASSVGPEGVHGYTF. CDR3 bases: TGTGCCAGCAGCGTAGGCCCAGAGGGGGTCCATGGCTACACCTTC.

V and J are TRBV6-5 and TRBJ1-5, with TRBD1 matching 7 bases. Germline-derived CDR1 and CDR2 are MNHEY and SVGAGI. CDR3 length equals 12 residues. The V segment lost 10 bases and the J segment 3 bases; nucleotides outside the gene matches: 3. CDR3 sequence reads: CATGGYNQPQHF. DNA for the CDR3: TGTGCCACAGGGGGGTACAATCAGCCCCAGCATTTT.

V and J are TRBV2 and TRBJ1-4; D ambiguous. V lost 5 bases to trimming and J lost 4 bases, with 11 bases between them. The CDR3 length is 14 residues. CDR1 and CDR2 from the germline V gene are SNHLY and FYNNEI. The CDR3 sequence is CASSLNTDNEKLFF. The CDR3, as DNA: TGTGCCAGCAGTCTTAATACAGATAATGAAAAACTGTTTTTT.

Remarks on this clone: Relative to the germline gene, one junction end is altered; a read error may explain this. The rearrangement joins TRBV6-5 to TRBJ1-3; D is perhaps TRBD1 (6 bases). CDR1 is MNHEY and CDR2 is SVGAGI in the germline V gene. This CDR3 has 12 amino acids. For the CDR3, the DNA is TGTACCAGCCACAGGGACCGAAACACCATATATTTT. As protein: CTSHRDRNTIYF.

Comments on this clone: Other DNA sequences in this sample translate to the same CDR3. V is TRBV4-1 and J is TRBJ1-1; D not resolved. The CDR3 has 12 amino acids. Trimming removed 7 bases from V and 1 base from J, with 7 bases in between. Germline loops: CDR1 MGHRA, CDR2 YSYEKL. Here the CDR3 reads CASTGWNTEAFF. CDR3 sequence (DNA): TGCGCCAGCACGGGGTGGAACACTGAAGCTTTCTTT.